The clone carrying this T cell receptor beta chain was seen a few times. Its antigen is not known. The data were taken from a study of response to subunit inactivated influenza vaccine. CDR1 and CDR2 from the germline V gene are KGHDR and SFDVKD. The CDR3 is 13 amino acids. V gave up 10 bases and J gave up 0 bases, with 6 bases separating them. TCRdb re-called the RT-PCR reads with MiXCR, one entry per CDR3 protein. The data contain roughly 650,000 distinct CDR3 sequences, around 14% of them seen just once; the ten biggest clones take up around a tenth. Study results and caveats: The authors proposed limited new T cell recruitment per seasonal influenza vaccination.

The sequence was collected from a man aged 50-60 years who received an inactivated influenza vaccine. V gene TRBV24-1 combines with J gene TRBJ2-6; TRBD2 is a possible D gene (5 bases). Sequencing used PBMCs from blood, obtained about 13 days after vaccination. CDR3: CATGSSGANVLTF. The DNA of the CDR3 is TGTGCCACGGGGAGCTCTGGGGCCAACGTCCTGACTTTC.